This T cell receptor (beta chain) was sequenced in a study of T cell responses to AZD1222 COVID-19 vaccine. Some clones are missing from TCRdb's copy, which holds only in-frame ones; the method was immunoSEQ multiplex PCR. The sample has under 150,000 clones; approximately 94% are singletons. This clone was seen a single time. After removal of 1 base from V and 0 bases from J, the junction contained 5 bases not matched to a gene. The CDR3 loop spans 16 amino acids. From germline, CDR1 is LGHNA and CDR2 YSLEER. The source material was peripheral blood, sampled on day 0 of AZD1222 vaccination. This sequence joins TRBV4-3 and TRBJ2-7; TRBD2 agrees at 8 bases. The receptor comes from an adult in good health. The DNA for the CDR3 is TGCGCCAGCAGCCAAGGGTTCGGGGGGGGCTCCTACGAGCAGTACTTC. Translation gives CASSQGFGGGSYEQYF.